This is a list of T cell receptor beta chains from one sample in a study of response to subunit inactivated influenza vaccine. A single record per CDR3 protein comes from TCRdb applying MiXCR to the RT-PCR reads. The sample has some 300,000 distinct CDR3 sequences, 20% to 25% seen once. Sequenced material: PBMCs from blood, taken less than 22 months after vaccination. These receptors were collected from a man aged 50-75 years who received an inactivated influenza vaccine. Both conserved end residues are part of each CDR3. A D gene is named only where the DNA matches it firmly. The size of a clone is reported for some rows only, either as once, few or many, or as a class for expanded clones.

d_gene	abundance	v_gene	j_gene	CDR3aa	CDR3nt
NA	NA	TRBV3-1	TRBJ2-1	CASSRGGVSIREQFF	TGTGCCAGCAGCCGAGGAGGAGTCTCAATCCGTGAGCAGTTCTTC
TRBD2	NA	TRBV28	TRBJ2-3	CASSPTGRTDTQYF	TGTGCCAGCAGTCCAACCGGGAGGACAGATACGCAGTATTTT
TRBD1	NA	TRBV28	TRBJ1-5	CASSMTGEYQPQHF	TGTGCCAGCAGTATGACAGGGGAGTACCAGCCCCAGCATTTT
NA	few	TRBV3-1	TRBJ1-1	CASSFTLADTEAFF	TGTGCCAGCAGTTTTACCCTCGCGGACACTGAAGCTTTCTTT
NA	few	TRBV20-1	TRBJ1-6	CSARSDWGGGALHF	TGCAGTGCTAGATCCGATTGGGGGGGTGGGGCCCTCCACTTT
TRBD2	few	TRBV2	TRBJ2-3	CASSGLAGARTDTQYF	TGTGCCAGCAGTGGGCTAGCGGGGGCCCGCACAGATACGCAGTATTTT
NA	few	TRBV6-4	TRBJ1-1	CALSWGKTEAFF	TGTGCCCTTAGCTGGGGGAAGACTGAAGCTTTCTTT
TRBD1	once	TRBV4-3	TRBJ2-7	CASSQGRGQGADEQYF	TGCGCCAGCAGCCAAGGGAGGGGACAGGGGGCCGACGAGCAGTACTTC
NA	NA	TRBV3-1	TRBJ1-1	CASSQEQMNTEAFF	TGTGCCAGCAGCCAAGAACAGATGAACACTGAAGCTTTCTTT
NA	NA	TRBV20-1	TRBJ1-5	CSARHLGQPQHF	TGCAGTGCTAGACATCTAGGGCAGCCCCAGCATTTT
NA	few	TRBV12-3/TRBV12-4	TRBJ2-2	CASSFMGNTGELFF	TGTGCCAGCAGTTTTATGGGGAACACCGGGGAGCTGTTTTTT
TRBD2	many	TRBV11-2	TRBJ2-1	CASSLAGGGNEQFF	TGTGCCAGCAGCTTAGCGGGGGGGGGCAATGAGCAGTTCTTC
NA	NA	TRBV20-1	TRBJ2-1	CSARVPLRSSYNEQFF	TGCAGTGCTAGAGTACCCCTAAGGAGCTCCTACAATGAGCAGTTCTTC
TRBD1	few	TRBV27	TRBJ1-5	CASSLLTGANQPQHF	TGTGCCAGCAGTTTACTTACAGGGGCCAATCAGCCCCAGCATTTT